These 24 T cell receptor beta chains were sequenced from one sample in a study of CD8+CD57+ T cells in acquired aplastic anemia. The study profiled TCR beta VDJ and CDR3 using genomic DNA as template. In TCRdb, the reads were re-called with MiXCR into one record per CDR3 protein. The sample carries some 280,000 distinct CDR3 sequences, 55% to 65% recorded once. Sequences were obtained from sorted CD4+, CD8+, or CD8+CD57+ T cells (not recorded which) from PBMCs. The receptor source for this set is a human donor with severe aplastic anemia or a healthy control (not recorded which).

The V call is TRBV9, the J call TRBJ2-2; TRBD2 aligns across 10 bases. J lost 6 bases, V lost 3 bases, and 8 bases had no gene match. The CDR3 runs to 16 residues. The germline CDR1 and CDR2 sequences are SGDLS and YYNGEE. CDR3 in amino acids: CASSGTSGMFAGELFF. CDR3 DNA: TGTGCCAGCAGCGGTACTAGCGGGATGTTCGCCGGGGAGCTGTTTTTT.

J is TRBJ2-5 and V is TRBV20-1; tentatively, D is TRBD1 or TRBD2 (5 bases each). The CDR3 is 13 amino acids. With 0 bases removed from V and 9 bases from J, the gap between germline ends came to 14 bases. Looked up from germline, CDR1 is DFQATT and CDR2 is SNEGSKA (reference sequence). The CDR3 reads CSARDGGFQAQYF. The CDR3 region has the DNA TGCAGTGCTAGAGATGGGGGTTTCCAGGCCCAGTACTTC.

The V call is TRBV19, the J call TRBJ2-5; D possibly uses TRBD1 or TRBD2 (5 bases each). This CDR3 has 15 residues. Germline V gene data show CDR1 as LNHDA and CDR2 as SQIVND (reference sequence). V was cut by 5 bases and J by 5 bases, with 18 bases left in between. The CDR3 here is CASSPWASWGETQYF. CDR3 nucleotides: TGTGCCAGTAGTCCATGGGCCAGTTGGGGGGAGACCCAGTACTTC.

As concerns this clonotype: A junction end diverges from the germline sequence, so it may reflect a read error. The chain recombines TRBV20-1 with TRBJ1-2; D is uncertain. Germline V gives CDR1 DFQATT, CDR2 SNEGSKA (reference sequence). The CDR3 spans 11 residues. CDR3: CSARAGYGYAF. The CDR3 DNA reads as TGCAGTGCTAGAGCTGGGTATGGCTACGCCTTC.

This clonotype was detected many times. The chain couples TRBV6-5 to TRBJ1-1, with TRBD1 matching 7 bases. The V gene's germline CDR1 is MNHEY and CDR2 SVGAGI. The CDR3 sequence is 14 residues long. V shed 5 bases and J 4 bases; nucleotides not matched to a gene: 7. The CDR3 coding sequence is TGTGCCAGCAGTAAACAGGGGTTTGCCACTGAAGCTTTCTTT. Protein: CASSKQGFATEAFF.

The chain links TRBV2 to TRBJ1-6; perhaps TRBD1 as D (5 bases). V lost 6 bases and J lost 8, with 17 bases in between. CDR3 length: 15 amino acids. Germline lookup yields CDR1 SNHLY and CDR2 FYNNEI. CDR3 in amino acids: CASSPAGRPDSPLHF. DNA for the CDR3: TGTGCCAGCAGCCCAGCAGGGCGGCCTGATTCACCCCTCCACTTT. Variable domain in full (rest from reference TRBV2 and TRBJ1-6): EPEVTQTPSHQVTQMGQEVILRCVPISNHLYFYWYRQILGQKVEFLVSFYNNEISEKSEIFDDQFSVERPDGSNFTLKIRSTKLEDSAMYFCASSPAGRPDSPLHFGNGTRLTVT.

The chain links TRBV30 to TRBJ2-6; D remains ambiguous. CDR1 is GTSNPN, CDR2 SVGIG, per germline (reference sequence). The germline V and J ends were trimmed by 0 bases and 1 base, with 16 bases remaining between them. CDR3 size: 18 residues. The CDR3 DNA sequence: TGTGCCTGGAGTGTACGTATAGCCCGTATATCTGGGGCCAACGTCCTGACTTTC. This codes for CAWSVRIARISGANVLTF.

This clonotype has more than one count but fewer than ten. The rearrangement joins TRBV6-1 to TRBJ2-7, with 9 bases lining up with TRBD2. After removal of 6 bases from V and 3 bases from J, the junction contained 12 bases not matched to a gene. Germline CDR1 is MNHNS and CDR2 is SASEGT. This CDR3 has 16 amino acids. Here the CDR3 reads CASSHLLAGERYEQYF. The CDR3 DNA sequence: TGTGCCAGCAGCCATTTATTAGCGGGGGAGCGCTACGAGCAGTACTTC.

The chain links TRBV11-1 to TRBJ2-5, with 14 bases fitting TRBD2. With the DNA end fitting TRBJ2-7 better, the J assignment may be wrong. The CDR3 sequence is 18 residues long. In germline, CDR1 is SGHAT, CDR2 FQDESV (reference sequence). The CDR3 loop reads CASSQVTSGGAQSNEQYF. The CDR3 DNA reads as TGTGCCAGCAGCCAAGTGACTAGCGGGGGGGCTCAATCAAACGAGCAGTACTTC.

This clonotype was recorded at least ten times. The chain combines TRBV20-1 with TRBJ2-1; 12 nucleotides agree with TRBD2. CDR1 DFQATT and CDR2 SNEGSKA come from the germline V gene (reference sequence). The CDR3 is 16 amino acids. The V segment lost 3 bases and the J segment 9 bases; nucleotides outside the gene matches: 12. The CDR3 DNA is TGCAGTGCTAGTAGGGGGTCTAGCGGGGGGGAGGGTGAGCAGTTCTTC. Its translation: CSASRGSSGGEGEQFF.

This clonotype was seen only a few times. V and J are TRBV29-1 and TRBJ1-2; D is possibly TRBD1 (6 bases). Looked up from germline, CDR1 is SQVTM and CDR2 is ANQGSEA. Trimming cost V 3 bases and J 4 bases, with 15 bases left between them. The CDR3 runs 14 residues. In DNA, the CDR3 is TGCAGCGTTGAGGTTTCCAGGGGCGGCTATGGCTACACCTTC. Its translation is CSVEVSRGGYGYTF.

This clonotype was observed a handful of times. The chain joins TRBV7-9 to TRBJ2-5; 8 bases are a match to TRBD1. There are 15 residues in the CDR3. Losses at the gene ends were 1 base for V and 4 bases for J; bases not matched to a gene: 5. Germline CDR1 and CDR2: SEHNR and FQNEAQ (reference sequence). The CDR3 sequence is CASSLGQGARETQYF. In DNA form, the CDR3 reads TGTGCCAGCAGCTTAGGGCAGGGGGCTCGAGAGACCCAGTACTTC.

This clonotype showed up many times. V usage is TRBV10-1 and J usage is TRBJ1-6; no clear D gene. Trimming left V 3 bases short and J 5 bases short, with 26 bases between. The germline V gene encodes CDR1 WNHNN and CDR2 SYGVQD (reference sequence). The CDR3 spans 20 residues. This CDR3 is CASSEKRRPTSGFNNSPLHF. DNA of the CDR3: TGCGCCAGCAGTGAAAAACGGCGCCCAACCTCGGGTTTCAATAATTCACCCCTCCACTTT.

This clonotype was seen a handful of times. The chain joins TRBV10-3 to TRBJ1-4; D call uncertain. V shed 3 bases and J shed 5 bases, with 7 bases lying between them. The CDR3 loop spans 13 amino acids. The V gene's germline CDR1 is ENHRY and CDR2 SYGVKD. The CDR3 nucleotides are TGTGCCATCAGTGATCTTGCAAATGAAAAACTGTTTTTT. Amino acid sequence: CAISDLANEKLFF.

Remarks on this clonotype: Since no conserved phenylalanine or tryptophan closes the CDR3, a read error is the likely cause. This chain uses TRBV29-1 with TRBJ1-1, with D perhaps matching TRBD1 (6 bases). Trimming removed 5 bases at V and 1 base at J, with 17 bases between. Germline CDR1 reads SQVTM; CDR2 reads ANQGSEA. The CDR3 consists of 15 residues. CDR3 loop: CSVWGDMEGNTEAFL. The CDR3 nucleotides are TGCAGCGTTTGGGGGGACATGGAGGGGAACACTGAAGCTTTCCTT.

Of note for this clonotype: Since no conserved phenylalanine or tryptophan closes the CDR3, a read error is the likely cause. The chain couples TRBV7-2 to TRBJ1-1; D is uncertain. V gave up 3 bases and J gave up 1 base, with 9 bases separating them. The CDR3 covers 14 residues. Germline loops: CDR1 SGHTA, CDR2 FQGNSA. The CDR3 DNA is TGTGCCAGCAGCTTGTCGAGGGCGAACACTGAAGCTTTCTCT. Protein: CASSLSRANTEAFS.

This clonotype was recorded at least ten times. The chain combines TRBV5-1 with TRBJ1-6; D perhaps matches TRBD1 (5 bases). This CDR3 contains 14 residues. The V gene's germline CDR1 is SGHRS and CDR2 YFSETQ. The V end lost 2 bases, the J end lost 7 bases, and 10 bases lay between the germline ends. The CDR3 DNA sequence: TGCGCCAGCAGCTTAAATCAGGGAAATTCACCCCTCCACTTT. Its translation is CASSLNQGNSPLHF.

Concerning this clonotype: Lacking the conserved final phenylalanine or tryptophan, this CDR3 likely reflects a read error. The CDR3 sequence is CASSLERGESYEQYS. The CDR3 DNA reads TGTGCCAGCAGCTTAGAGCGAGGGGAGTCCTACGAGCAGTACTCC. This rearrangement joins TRBV7-6 to TRBJ2-7; the D gene could be TRBD1 or TRBD2 (5 bases each). Per the germline V gene, CDR1 is SGHVS and CDR2 is FNYEAQ. CDR3 length: 15 amino acids. The V end was cut by 1 base, the J end by 1 base, with 11 bases between.

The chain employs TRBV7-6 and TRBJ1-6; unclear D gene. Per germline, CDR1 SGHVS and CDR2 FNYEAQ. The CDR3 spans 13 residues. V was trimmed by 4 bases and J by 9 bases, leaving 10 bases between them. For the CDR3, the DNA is TGTGCCAGCAGCTCGGGATCGGGTTCACCCCTCCACTTT. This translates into CASSSGSGSPLHF.

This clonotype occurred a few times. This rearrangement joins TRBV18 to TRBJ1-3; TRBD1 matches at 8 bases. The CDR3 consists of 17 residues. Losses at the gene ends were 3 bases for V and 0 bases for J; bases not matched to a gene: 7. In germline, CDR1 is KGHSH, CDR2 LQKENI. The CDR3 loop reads CASSPRGRSGSGNTIYF. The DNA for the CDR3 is TGTGCCAGCTCACCCAGGGGGCGCTCGGGCTCTGGAAACACCATATATTTT.

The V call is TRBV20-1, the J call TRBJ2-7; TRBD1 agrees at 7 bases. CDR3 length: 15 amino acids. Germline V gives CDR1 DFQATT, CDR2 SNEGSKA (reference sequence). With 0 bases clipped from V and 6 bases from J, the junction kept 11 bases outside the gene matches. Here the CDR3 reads CSARDPRGDSPEQYF. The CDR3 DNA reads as TGCAGTGCTAGAGATCCGAGAGGGGACAGCCCCGAGCAGTACTTC.

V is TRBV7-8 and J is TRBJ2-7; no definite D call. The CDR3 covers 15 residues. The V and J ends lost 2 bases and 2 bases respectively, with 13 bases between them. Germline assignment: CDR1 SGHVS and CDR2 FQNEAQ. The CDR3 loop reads CASSLNPGPTYEQYF. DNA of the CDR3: TGTGCCAGCAGCTTAAATCCGGGTCCCACCTACGAGCAGTACTTC.

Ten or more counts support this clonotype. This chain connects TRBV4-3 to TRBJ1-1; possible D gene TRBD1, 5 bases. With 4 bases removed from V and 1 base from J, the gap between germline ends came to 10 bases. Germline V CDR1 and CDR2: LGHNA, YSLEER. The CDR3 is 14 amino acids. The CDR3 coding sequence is TGCGCCAGCAGCCCGCGGGACTGGAACACTGAAGCTTTCTTT. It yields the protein CASSPRDWNTEAFF.

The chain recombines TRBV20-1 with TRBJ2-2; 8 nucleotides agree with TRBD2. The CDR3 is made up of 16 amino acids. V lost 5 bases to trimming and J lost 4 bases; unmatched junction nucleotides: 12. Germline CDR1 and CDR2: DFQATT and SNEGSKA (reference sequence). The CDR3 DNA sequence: TGCAGTGCTGACAGCTTCGCTAGCGGGTCCACCGGGGAGCTGTTTTTT. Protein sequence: CSADSFASGSTGELFF.